This T cell receptor beta chain derives from a study of lymphopenia after photon versus proton radiotherapy. V lost 7 bases and J lost 5, with 14 bases in between. There are 13 residues in the CDR3. Per the germline V gene, CDR1 is MDHEN and CDR2 is SYDVKM. Some clones are missing from TCRdb's copy, which holds only in-frame ones; the method was immunoSEQ multiplex PCR. The sample shows roughly 18,000 clones, roughly 90% of them seen only once. This chain uses TRBV28 with TRBJ1-1; weak D call: TRBD1 (6 bases). The sequences come from peripheral blood, collected from a patient treated with photon-based radiotherapy. The clonotype was recovered from a woman in her thirties or forties with cholangiocarcinoma. The CDR3 DNA follows: TGTGCCAGCACTAGACAGGTTATGACTGAAGCTTTCTTT. Its translation is CASTRQVMTEAFF.